This T cell receptor (beta chain) came from a study of beta chain features in type 1 diabetes. The study's findings and limits: HLA effects on TCRB rearrangement stayed unresolved here. Moderate but significant shortening of TCRB CDR3s was recorded in all four CD4+ subsets from Type 1 diabetes patients. Type 1 diabetes patients had VDJ junctions that carried fewer insertions and more deletions.

As concerns this clone: Its antigen is still unknown.

Cells sorted by CD45RO/CCR7/CD25/CD127/CD95/CD27 comprised CD4+ naive, central memory, regulatory and stem cell-like memory cells. Between the trimmed V and J ends, which lost 8 bases and 4 bases, there was a span of 14 bases. This CDR3 has 14 residues. Sequenced material consisted of expressed TCRB transcripts (all of the isolated RNA was reverse transcribed). Data came from immunoSEQ multiplex PCR; TCRdb stores just in-frame clones and leaves some out. The sample shows about 360,000 clones, roughly 12% of them seen only once. The rearrangement joins TRBV23-1 to TRBJ1-4, with D possibly TRBD1 on 5 matching bases. TRBV23-1 carries the ORF label, with uncertain function. Sequences were obtained from naive CD4+ T cells from blood. This TCR derives from a young man in good health. CDR3 region: CASPRDFYNEKLFF. Here the CDR3 DNA reads TGCGCCAGCCCCCGGGACTTCTATAATGAAAAACTGTTTTTT.